This T cell receptor (beta chain) was sequenced for a study of metastatic and nonmetastatic thyroid tumors. Overall study context: Repertoires from blood and tumor or nodule tissue of malignant and benign thyroid patients were compared.

Whole-study results and caveats: Benign nodules were reported to have significantly lower TCR beta diversity than malignant thyroid tumors, in blood and tumor.

Via MiXCR, TCRdb re-called the PCR reads. The sample shows some 28,000 clones, roughly 17% of them seen only once. With respect to this clone: Its target is unknown.

Thyroid surgery had not been preceded by any treatment in any patient. The length of the CDR3 is 18 residues. V shed 3 bases, J shed 7 bases, and the junction held 16 bases outside the gene matches. Germline lookup yields CDR1 SGHAT and CDR2 FQNNGV. This chain connects TRBV11-2 to TRBJ2-7; 12 positions agree with TRBD2. The sequence derives from a female donor with papillary thyroid cancer or a benign thyroid nodule (not recorded which). Some clones in this sample may be carry-over from other donors' samples. The sample comprised blood. The CDR3 sequence is CASSFISPTSGRRNEQYF. In DNA, the CDR3 is TGTGCCAGCAGCTTTATATCCCCGACTAGCGGGAGAAGAAATGAGCAGTACTTC.